This T cell receptor beta chain derives from a study of blood T cell repertoires in COVID-19. Trimming removed 0 bases at V and 4 bases at J, with 6 bases between. Germline CDR1 is MNHEY and CDR2 is SVGEGT. CDR3 length: 13 amino acids. Some clones are missing from TCRdb's copy, which holds only in-frame ones; the method was immunoSEQ multiplex PCR. The data show over 10,000 clones, over 75% seen once. This chain uses TRBV6-2 or TRBV6-3 with TRBJ1-2, with D uncertain. The receptor was derived from a human donor in a cohort sampled during active COVID-19. The sequenced material came from peripheral blood. The CDR3 spells CASSYSESYGYTF. The DNA for the CDR3 is TGTGCCAGCAGTTACTCCGAGAGCTATGGCTACACCTTC.